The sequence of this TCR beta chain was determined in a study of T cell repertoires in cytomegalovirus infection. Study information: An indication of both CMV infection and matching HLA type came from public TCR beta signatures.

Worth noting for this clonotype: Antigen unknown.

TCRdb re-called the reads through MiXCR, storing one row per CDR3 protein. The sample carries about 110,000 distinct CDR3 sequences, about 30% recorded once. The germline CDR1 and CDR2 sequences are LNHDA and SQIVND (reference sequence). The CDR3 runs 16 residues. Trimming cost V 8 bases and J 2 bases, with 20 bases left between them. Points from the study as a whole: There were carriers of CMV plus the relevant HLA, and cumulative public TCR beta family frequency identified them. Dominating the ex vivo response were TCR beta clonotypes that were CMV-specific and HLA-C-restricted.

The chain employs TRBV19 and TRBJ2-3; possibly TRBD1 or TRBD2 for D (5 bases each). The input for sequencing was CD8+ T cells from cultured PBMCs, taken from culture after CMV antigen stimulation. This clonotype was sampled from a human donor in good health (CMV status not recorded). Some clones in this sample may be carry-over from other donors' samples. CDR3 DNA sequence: TGTGCCAGTGGGGAGCCTTGGGGCGGGCTCACAGATACGCAGTATTTT. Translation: CASGEPWGGLTDTQYF. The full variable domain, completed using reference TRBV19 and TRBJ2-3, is DGGITQSPKYLFRKEGQNVTLSCEQNLNHDAMYWYRQDPGQGLRLIYYSQIVNDFQKGDIAEGYSVSREKKESFPLTVTSAQKNPTAFYLCASGEPWGGLTDTQYFGPGTRLTVL.